The clone carrying this T cell receptor (beta chain) appeared a few times. Its antigen is still unknown. Then a second PCR, running roughly 7 to 11 cycles, was carried out with a sample-barcoded 5' primer and a J-beta primer mix. One entry per CDR3 protein results from TCRdb running MiXCR on the 5' RACE reads. Of about 540,000 distinct CDR3 sequences listed, under 30% are singletons. CDR1 and CDR2 (germline): SGHDT, YYEEEE. There are 13 residues in the CDR3. With 7 bases removed from V and 4 bases from J, the gap between germline ends came to 14 bases. The data are from a study of blood T cells in healthy people across ages. Study-wide points: Estimated diversity that came from one million T cells was considered an underestimate. Naive T cell percentage by flow cytometry tracked strongly with beta diversity.

The data also belong to a second study, concerning T cells of mothers and their children.

Sequences were obtained from blood. The clonotype comes from a boy between 10 and 17 years old in good health. V usage is TRBV5-6 and J usage is TRBJ1-1, with D possibly matching TRBD1 (6 bases). CDR3 in amino acids: CASSTGTGTEAFF. The CDR3 region has the DNA TGTGCCAGCTCAACAGGGACCGGCACTGAAGCTTTCTTT.